The T cell receptor (beta chain) described here comes from a study of identical twins. After removal of 5 bases from V and 7 bases from J, the junction contained 11 bases not matched to a gene. This CDR3 has 16 residues. CDR1 and CDR2 (germline): SGHTA, FQGNSA. TCRdb used MiXCR to reprocess the 5' RACE reads, holding one entry per CDR3 protein. The table has about 340,000 distinct CDR3 sequences, approximately 10% seen once; the top ten hold under 10%. This TCR was sampled from a woman between 50 and 59 years old in good health. Sequencing used naive T cells sorted from blood. This chain joins TRBV7-2 and TRBJ2-1; TRBD2 matches at 10 bases. The chain's CDR3 is CASSRALAGAWNEQFF. The DNA of the CDR3 is TGTGCCAGCAGCCGGGCCCTAGCGGGAGCCTGGAATGAGCAGTTCTTC.